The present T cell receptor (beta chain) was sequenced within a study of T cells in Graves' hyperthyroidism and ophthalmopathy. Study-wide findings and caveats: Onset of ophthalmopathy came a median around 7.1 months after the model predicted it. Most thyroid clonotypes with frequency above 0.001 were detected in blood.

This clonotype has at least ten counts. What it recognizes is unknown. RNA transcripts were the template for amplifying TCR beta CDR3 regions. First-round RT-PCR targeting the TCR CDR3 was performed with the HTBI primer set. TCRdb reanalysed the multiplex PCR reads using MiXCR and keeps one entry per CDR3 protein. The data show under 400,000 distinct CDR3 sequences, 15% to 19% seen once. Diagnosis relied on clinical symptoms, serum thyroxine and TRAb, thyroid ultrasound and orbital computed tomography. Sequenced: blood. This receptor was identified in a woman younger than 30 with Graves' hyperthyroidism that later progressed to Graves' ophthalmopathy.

DNA for the CDR3: TGTGCCAGCAGCTCCCGAGGGACAGGGGGCTACGAGCAGTACTTC. Amino acid sequence: CASSSRGTGGYEQYF. The chain has TRBV27 and TRBJ2-7; 11 bases are a match to TRBD1. V shed 6 bases and J 3 bases; nucleotides not matched to a gene: 7. The CDR3 extends over 15 amino acids. The germline CDR1 and CDR2 sequences are MNHEY and SMNVEV (reference sequence).